One and the same sample provided the 26 T cell receptor beta chains below, sequenced in a study of shared clonotypes between healthy human individuals. Assay used: immunoSEQ multiplex PCR; TCRdb lists only in-frame clones, some missing. The sample has about 1.1 million clones; 60% to 85% are singletons. The sample was memory CD4+ T cells from PBMCs. Subset defined: CD45RA-negative fraction. These TCRs come from a man between 18 and 35 years old in good health. Some clones in this sample may be carry-over from other donors' samples.

CDR3 in amino acids: CASSSLGVTDTQYF. The CDR3 nucleotides read TGTGCCAGCAGCTCCCTGGGAGTCACAGATACGCAGTATTTT. The V and J genes are TRBV7-3 and TRBJ2-3; D is possibly TRBD2 (5 bases). The CDR3 is 14 amino acids. Germline V lookup: CDR1 SGHTA, CDR2 FQGTGA. The V end lost 4 bases, the J end lost 2 bases, and 10 bases lay between the germline ends.

The chain uses TRBV27 and TRBJ2-4; possibly TRBD2 for D (6 bases). Germline CDR1 MNHEY, CDR2 SMNVEV (reference sequence). The V end lost 5 bases, the J end lost 0 bases, and 11 bases lay between the germline ends. The CDR3 loop spans 15 amino acids. As DNA, the CDR3 is TGTGCCAGCAGTCGACTAGGGGTAGCCAAAAACATTCAGTACTTC. Translation gives CASSRLGVAKNIQYF.

The V gene is TRBV28, the J gene TRBJ1-2; no reliable D call. There are 13 residues in the CDR3. With 6 bases removed from V and 3 bases from J, the gap between germline ends came to 11 bases. Germline V lookup: CDR1 MDHEN, CDR2 SYDVKM. The CDR3 coding sequence is TGTGCCAGCAGCCCCACACTTGACTATGGCTACACCTTC. This gives the protein CASSPTLDYGYTF.

This clone was counted a few times. This chain links TRBV11-2 with TRBJ2-7, with 8 nucleotides matching TRBD2. Unmatched junction bases numbered 10, after V lost 5 bases and J lost 7 bases. The CDR3 runs to 14 residues. Germline values: CDR1 SGHAT, CDR2 FQNNGV. The CDR3 sequence: CASSGQRESREQYF. In nucleotides, the CDR3 is TGTGCCAGCAGCGGCCAGCGGGAGTCTCGGGAGCAGTACTTC.

V gene TRBV12-5 combines with J gene TRBJ2-1, with TRBD2 identical over 12 bases. The CDR3 runs 16 residues. Germline V gene sequence: CDR1 LGHNT, CDR2 FRNRAP. The V gene end was trimmed by 5 bases and the J gene end by 6 bases; junction bases not matched to a gene: 8. The CDR3 DNA reads as TGTGCTAGTGGTCTCGTTCTAGCGGGAGGGATCAATGAGCAGTTCTTC. Its translation: CASGLVLAGGINEQFF.

This clone occurred a few times. The V gene is TRBV5-1, the J gene TRBJ2-3; TRBD2 matches at 10 bases. Germline CDR1 SGHRS, CDR2 YFSETQ. J lost 3 bases, V lost 4 bases, and 11 bases had no gene match. The CDR3 is 17 residues long. CDR3 sequence reads: CASSLGLAEKTTDTQYF. CDR3 coding DNA: TGCGCCAGCAGCCTAGGACTAGCGGAGAAGACAACAGATACGCAGTATTTT.

This clone is a singleton in its sample. The chain joins TRBV6-1 to TRBJ1-3; D not resolved. Germline V CDR1 and CDR2: MNHNS, SASEGT. Trimming pared 4 bases from V and 0 bases from J, leaving 13 bases between. This CDR3 is 16 amino acids long. CDR3 sequence (DNA): TGTGCCAGCAGTGCTACAAGGGCTAGCTCTGGAAACACCATATATTTT. It yields the protein CASSATRASSGNTIYF.

The rearrangement joins TRBV30 to TRBJ2-7, with D possibly called TRBD1 or TRBD2 (5 bases each). CDR3 size: 16 residues. The V gene lost 3 bases and the J gene lost 6 bases, with 24 bases spanning the gap. The germline gives CDR1 GTSNPN, CDR2 SVGIG (reference sequence). CDR3 in DNA: TGTGCCTGGAGCGGCCCCGGGGACGCCAAGGGGAGCGAGCAGTACTTC. Amino acids: CAWSGPGDAKGSEQYF.

The chain couples TRBV28 to TRBJ2-5; D possibly corresponds to TRBD2 (5 bases). Germline CDR1 MDHEN, CDR2 SYDVKM. Trimming cost V 2 bases and J 0 bases, with 10 bases left between them. The CDR3 is 15 amino acids. The chain's CDR3 is CASSLGLAYQETQYF. The CDR3 nucleotides are TGTGCCAGCAGTTTAGGTTTAGCGTACCAAGAGACCCAGTACTTC.

Only a few counts were recorded for this clone. This chain connects TRBV7-9 to TRBJ1-4; D is uncertain. The CDR3 consists of 14 residues. Trimming cost V 6 bases and J 4 bases, with 12 bases left between them. The germline V gene encodes CDR1 SEHNR and CDR2 FQNEAQ (reference sequence). The CDR3: CASSPRGDNEKLFF. The CDR3 nucleotides read TGTGCCAGCAGTCCCCGGGGAGATAATGAAAAACTGTTTTTT.

Only a few counts were recorded for this clone. This sequence joins TRBV7-3 and TRBJ1-1, with TRBD1 as a possible D gene (5 bases). The germline V and J ends were trimmed by 7 bases and 9 bases, with 12 bases remaining between them. Germline V gene sequence: CDR1 SGHTA, CDR2 FQGTGA. The CDR3 covers 11 residues. CDR3 sequence: CASILGEKAFF. CDR3 nucleotides: TGTGCCAGCATCTTGGGGGAGAAAGCTTTCTTT. Drawing the rest from reference TRBV7-3 and TRBJ1-1, the complete variable domain is GAGVSQTPSNKVTEKGKYVELRCDPISGHTALYWYRQSLGQGPEFLIYFQGTGAADDSGLPNDRFFAVRPEGSVSTLKIQRTERGDSAVYLCASILGEKAFFGQGTRLTVV.

This sequence joins TRBV28 and TRBJ1-1, with D unclear. There are 13 residues in the CDR3. V dropped 6 bases and J dropped 0 bases, with 8 bases sitting between them. Germline CDR1 and CDR2: MDHEN and SYDVKM. CDR3 in amino acids: CASRERVNTEAFF. The CDR3 bases are TGTGCCAGCAGGGAGCGGGTGAACACTGAAGCTTTCTTT.

J is TRBJ1-2 and V is TRBV28; D is ambiguous. V lost 4 bases and J 0 bases, leaving 9 bases between the germline ends. The CDR3 spans 14 residues. Germline CDR1 is MDHEN and CDR2 is SYDVKM. The CDR3 bases are TGTGCCAGCAGTTACTACGGCTCTAACTATGGCTACACCTTC. Protein: CASSYYGSNYGYTF.

As for this clone: Within the sample, other DNA sequences also encode this same CDR3. The rearrangement uses TRBV18 and TRBJ1-4, with 7 nucleotides matching TRBD1. The CDR3 sequence is 14 residues long. From germline, CDR1 is KGHSH and CDR2 LQKENI. V lost 2 bases, J lost 3 bases, and 0 bases stayed unmatched. CDR3 protein: CASSPDRANEKLFF. The CDR3 DNA sequence: TGTGCCAGCTCACCAGACAGGGCTAATGAAAAACTGTTTTTT.

The V call is TRBV7-3, the J call TRBJ2-3; perhaps TRBD1 as D (5 bases). Germline lookup yields CDR1 SGHTA and CDR2 FQGTGA. The CDR3 contains 13 residues. Deletions cut 1 base from V and 6 bases from J, with 8 bases between. DNA of the CDR3: TGTGCCAGCAGCTTAATTTCAGGGGATACGCAGTATTTT. Encoded protein: CASSLISGDTQYF. The full variable domain, with the rest looked up from reference TRBV7-3 and TRBJ2-3, is GAGVSQTPSNKVTEKGKYVELRCDPISGHTALYWYRQSLGQGPEFLIYFQGTGAADDSGLPNDRFFAVRPEGSVSTLKIQRTERGDSAVYLCASSLISGDTQYFGPGTRLTVL.

This clone was detected only a few times. J is TRBJ1-2 and V is TRBV29-1; D might be TRBD1 (5 bases). The CDR3 has 13 amino acids. Germline assignment: CDR1 SQVTM and CDR2 ANQGSEA. V shed 7 bases and J shed 4 bases, with 16 bases lying between them. CDR3 region: CSAGAGTTYGYTF. CDR3 coding DNA: TGCAGCGCTGGGGCCGGGACGACCTATGGCTACACCTTC.

CDR3 nucleotides: TGTGCCAGTAGTACACAGGGATGGGGCACAGATACGCAGTATTTT. This encodes CASSTQGWGTDTQYF. The rearrangement uses TRBV19 and TRBJ2-3; the D gene is possibly TRBD1 (6 bases). Germline V gene sequence: CDR1 LNHDA, CDR2 SQIVND (reference sequence). The ends were cut back, 4 bases at V and 1 base at J, with 12 bases in the middle. This CDR3 has 15 residues.

The V call is TRBV28, the J call TRBJ2-2; 10 nucleotides agree with TRBD1. The junction had 23 bases not matched to a gene; V was cut back by 10 bases and J by 6 bases. Germline-derived CDR1 and CDR2 are MDHEN and SYDVKM. The CDR3 has 19 residues. CDR3 sequence: CAKFPLPPHDRGQAGELFF. CDR3 nucleotide sequence: TGTGCCAAATTCCCCCTCCCCCCCCACGACAGGGGGCAGGCCGGGGAGCTGTTTTTT.

V and J are TRBV4-1 and TRBJ2-7; perhaps TRBD2 as D (6 bases). Deletions cut 5 bases from V and 4 bases from J, with 6 bases between. The CDR3 loop spans 11 amino acids. Germline V gene sequence: CDR1 MGHRA, CDR2 YSYEKL. CDR3 nucleotides: TGCGCCAGCAGCGGGACTTACGAGCAGTACTTC. Protein product: CASSGTYEQYF.

This clone occurred once. This sequence joins TRBV15 and TRBJ1-4; 9 bases fit TRBD1. The CDR3 covers 15 residues. The germline V gene encodes CDR1 LNHNV and CDR2 YYDKDF (reference sequence). V shed 5 bases and J 3 bases; nucleotides not matched to a gene: 4. CDR3 nucleotide sequence: TGTGCCACCAGCGCCCGGACAGGGGCTAATGAAAAACTGTTTTTT. Translating gives CATSARTGANEKLFF. Full variable domain (outside the CDR3, taken from reference TRBV15 and TRBJ1-4): DAMVIQNPRYQVTQFGKPVTLSCSQTLNHNVMYWYQQKSSQAPKLLFHYYDKDFNNEADTPDNFQSRRPNTSFCFLDIRSPGLGDTAMYLCATSARTGANEKLFFGSGTQLSVL.

The chain uses TRBV10-1 and TRBJ2-2; D possibly corresponds to TRBD1 (6 bases). The germline V gene has CDR1 WNHNN and CDR2 SYGVQD (reference sequence). V lost 9 bases to trimming and J lost 1 base, with 12 bases between them. There are 14 residues in the CDR3. In DNA, the CDR3 is TGCGCCAGTTCTGAGGGACAGAACACCGGGGAGCTGTTTTTT. Its protein is CASSEGQNTGELFF.

This chain links TRBV20-1 with TRBJ1-1; D is unresolved. The CDR3 extends over 10 amino acids. Trimming stripped 0 bases from V and 6 bases from J, with 2 bases between. CDR1 and CDR2 from the germline V gene are DFQATT and SNEGSKA (reference sequence). The CDR3 bases are TGCAGTGCTAGAGAGGCTGAAGCTTTCTTT. Residues: CSAREAEAFF.

This chain links TRBV29-1 with TRBJ2-7, with TRBD1 matching over 9 bases. Germline V CDR1 and CDR2: SQVTM, ANQGSEA. CDR3 length: 13 residues. The V and J ends lost 7 bases and 2 bases, in that order; junction bases with no gene match: 6. The CDR3 loop is CSARTGATYEQYF. Written as DNA, the CDR3 is TGCAGCGCCCGGACAGGGGCTACCTACGAGCAGTACTTC.

This chain connects TRBV7-8 to TRBJ2-7; D might be TRBD2 (6 bases). The CDR3 sequence is 14 residues long. Germline V gene sequence: CDR1 SGHVS, CDR2 FQNEAQ. Deletions cut 3 bases from V and 1 base from J, with 10 bases between. The CDR3 here is CASSFGGRSYEQYF. CDR3 coding DNA: TGTGCCAGCAGCTTCGGGGGACGATCCTACGAGCAGTACTTC.

The chain links TRBV18 to TRBJ1-2; 7 bases are a match to TRBD1. Per germline, CDR1 KGHSH and CDR2 LQKENI. This CDR3 spans 14 amino acids. The junction had 5 bases not matched to a gene; V was cut back by 5 bases and J by 2 bases. The CDR3 sequence: CASSAPGQNYGYTF. CDR3 in DNA: TGTGCCAGCTCAGCGCCGGGACAGAACTATGGCTACACCTTC.

The chain couples TRBV29-1 to TRBJ1-5, with 11 bases identical to TRBD1. The junction had 4 bases not matched to a gene; V was cut back by 6 bases and J by 6 bases. Per germline, CDR1 SQVTM and CDR2 ANQGSEA. The CDR3 runs 13 residues. CDR3 residues: CSVGQGDGQPQHF. The CDR3 DNA follows: TGCAGCGTGGGACAGGGGGACGGTCAGCCCCAGCATTTT.